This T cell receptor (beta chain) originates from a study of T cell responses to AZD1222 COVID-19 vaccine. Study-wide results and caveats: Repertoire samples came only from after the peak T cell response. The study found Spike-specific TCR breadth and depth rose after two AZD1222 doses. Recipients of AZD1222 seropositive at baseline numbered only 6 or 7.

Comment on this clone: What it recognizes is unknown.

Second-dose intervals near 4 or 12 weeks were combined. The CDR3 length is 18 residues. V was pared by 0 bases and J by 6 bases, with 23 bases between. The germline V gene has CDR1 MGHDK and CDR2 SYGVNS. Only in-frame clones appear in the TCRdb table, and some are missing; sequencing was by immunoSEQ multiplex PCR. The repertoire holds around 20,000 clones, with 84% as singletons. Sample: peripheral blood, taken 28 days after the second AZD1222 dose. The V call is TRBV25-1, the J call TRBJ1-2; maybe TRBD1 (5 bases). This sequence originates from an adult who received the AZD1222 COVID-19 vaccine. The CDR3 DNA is TGTGCCAGCAGTGAATACCGGGGGAGGTGGGGCCCAGACGATGGCTACACCTTC. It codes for CASSEYRGRWGPDDGYTF.